The 11 T cell receptor beta chains listed next were all sequenced from one sample in a study of T cell responses to AZD1222 COVID-19 vaccine. Profiled with immunoSEQ multiplex PCR; TCRdb holds only in-frame clones, not every one. The data show 100,000 to 150,000 clones, roughly nine tenths seen once. Sample: peripheral blood, taken on day 0 of AZD1222 vaccination. The receptors were sampled from an adult in good health.

The chain's CDR3 is CASSQDWAADTQYF. The CDR3 DNA follows: TGTGCCAGCAGCCAAGACTGGGCGGCAGATACGCAGTATTTT. This sequence joins TRBV3-1 (or the pseudogene TRBV3-2) and TRBJ2-3, with D hard to call. V was pared by 0 bases and J by 4 bases, with 8 bases between. CDR1 is LGHDT and CDR2 is YNNKEL in the germline V gene (reference sequence). This CDR3 has 14 amino acids.

This clone was counted only a few times. This chain connects TRBV19 to TRBJ1-5; 9 bases are a match to TRBD1. The CDR3 extends over 16 amino acids. The germline gives CDR1 LNHDA, CDR2 SQIVND (reference sequence). The trim removed 3 bases at V and 4 bases at J, leaving 7 bases unmatched. DNA of the CDR3: TGTGCCAGTAGTATCTTAATAGGACAGGGGAATCAGCCCCAGCATTTT. This encodes CASSILIGQGNQPQHF.

V usage is TRBV6-5 and J usage is TRBJ1-5, with D unresolved. This CDR3 comprises 15 residues. V was shortened by 2 bases and J by 3 bases, with 11 bases between the two germline ends. Per germline, CDR1 MNHEY and CDR2 SVGAGI. The CDR3 protein is CASSYKGEANQPQHF. The CDR3 DNA is TGTGCCAGCAGTTACAAGGGAGAGGCCAATCAGCCCCAGCATTTT.

The gene calls are TRBV5-4 and TRBJ1-1; D is possibly TRBD1 (5 bases). Between the trimmed V and J ends, which lost 3 bases and 1 base, there was a span of 13 bases. CDR3 length: 15 amino acids. The V gene's germline CDR1 is SGHNT and CDR2 YYREEE (reference sequence). CDR3 coding DNA: TGTGCCAGCAGCTCCTCCGGGGGTCGGAACACTGAAGCTTTCTTT. Translated: CASSSSGGRNTEAFF. The full variable domain, with the rest looked up from reference TRBV5-4 and TRBJ1-1, is ETGVTQSPTHLIKTRGQQVTLRCSSQSGHNTVSWYQQALGQGPQFIFQYYREEENGRGNFPPRFSGLQFPNYSSELNVNALELDDSALYLCASSSSGGRNTEAFFGQGTRLTVV.

V and J are TRBV18 and TRBJ1-6; D perhaps matches TRBD1 (6 bases). Germline V gives CDR1 KGHSH, CDR2 LQKENI. The CDR3 has 13 amino acids. Trimming shortened V by 3 bases and J by 8 bases, and 8 bases separated the two germline ends. The CDR3 nucleotides read TGTGCCAGCTCACCCGAGGGGGATTCACCCCTCCACTTT. Protein sequence: CASSPEGDSPLHF.

The chain is built from TRBV6-2 or TRBV6-3 and TRBJ1-1; D gene ambiguous. This CDR3 is built from 14 residues. V was shortened by 4 bases and J by 3 bases, with 12 bases between the two germline ends. Germline CDR1 and CDR2: MNHEY and SVGEGT. The CDR3: CASSSGSSYTEAFF. As DNA, the CDR3 is TGTGCCAGCAGTTCCGGTAGCAGTTACACTGAAGCTTTCTTT.

The chain employs TRBV5-4 and TRBJ1-2; 7 positions match TRBD1. The V segment lost 3 bases and the J segment 5 bases; nucleotides outside the gene matches: 4. Germline V gene data show CDR1 as SGHNT and CDR2 as YYREEE (reference sequence). This CDR3 comprises 13 residues. This CDR3 reads CASSSDRVYGYTF. The CDR3 nucleotides read TGTGCCAGCAGCTCAGACAGGGTTTATGGCTACACCTTC.

The gene calls are TRBV10-2 and TRBJ1-1; TRBD1 might be the D (5 bases). CDR1 WSHSY and CDR2 SAAADI come from the germline V gene. V was clipped by 3 bases and J by 2 bases, with 16 bases between them. This CDR3 has 16 amino acids. The CDR3 DNA sequence: TGCGCCAGCAGTGAAGCGGGGCAGGGCTCCAACACTGAAGCTTTCTTT. It codes for CASSEAGQGSNTEAFF.

J is TRBJ2-2 and V is TRBV7-9, with D perhaps TRBD2 (7 bases). Looked up from germline, CDR1 is SEHNR and CDR2 is FQNEAQ (reference sequence). CDR3 size: 16 residues. The V end was cut by 4 bases, the J end by 4 bases, with 16 bases between. The CDR3 sequence is CASSSPRGGGTGELFF. For the CDR3, the DNA is TGTGCCAGCAGCTCCCCCAGAGGGGGGGGCACCGGGGAGCTGTTTTTT.

This rearrangement joins TRBV5-1 to TRBJ2-7; either TRBD1 or TRBD2 may supply D (5 bases each). The CDR3 length is 14 residues. Germline V gives CDR1 SGHRS, CDR2 YFSETQ. Trimming cost V 6 bases and J 2 bases, with 15 bases left between them. DNA of the CDR3: TGCGCCAGCAAATCCCGGGACGGAACCTACGAGCAGTACTTC. Translating gives CASKSRDGTYEQYF.

The chain couples TRBV4-1 to TRBJ1-1; D is ambiguous. The V gene's germline CDR1 is MGHRA and CDR2 YSYEKL. V lost 1 base and J 0 bases, leaving 6 bases between the germline ends. The CDR3 is 14 amino acids. The CDR3 bases are TGCGCCAGCAGCCAAGGACACCTGAACACTGAAGCTTTCTTT. Protein product: CASSQGHLNTEAFF.